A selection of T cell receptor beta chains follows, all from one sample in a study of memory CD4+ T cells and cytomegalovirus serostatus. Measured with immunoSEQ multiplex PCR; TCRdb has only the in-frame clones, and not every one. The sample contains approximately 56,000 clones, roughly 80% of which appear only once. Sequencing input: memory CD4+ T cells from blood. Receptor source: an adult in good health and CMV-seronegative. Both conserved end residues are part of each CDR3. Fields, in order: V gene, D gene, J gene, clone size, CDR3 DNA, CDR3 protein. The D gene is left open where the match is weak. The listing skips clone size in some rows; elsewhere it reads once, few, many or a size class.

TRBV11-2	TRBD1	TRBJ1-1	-	TGTGCCAGCACCCCGACAGGGCTCTTTGAAGCTTTCTTT	CASTPTGLFEAFF
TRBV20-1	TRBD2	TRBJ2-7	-	TGCAGTGCTAGAACGGGGGGAGTTGGGTACTTC	CSARTGGVGYF
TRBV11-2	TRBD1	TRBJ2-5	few	TGTGCCAGCAGCTTAGGTTGGGACAGGGTGGGAGGAGAGACCCAGTACTTC	CASSLGWDRVGGETQYF
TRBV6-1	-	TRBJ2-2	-	TGTGCCAGCAGTGAAAAAAGGTGGCGGGAGCTGTTTTTT	CASSEKRWRELFF
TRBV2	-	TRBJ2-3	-	TGTGCCAGCAGTGAATATGCGGGGGCCGGAGATACGCAGTATTTT	CASSEYAGAGDTQYF
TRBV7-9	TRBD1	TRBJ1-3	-	TGTGCCAGCAGCTTCAGGGGGGCTGGAAACACCATATATTTT	CASSFRGAGNTIYF
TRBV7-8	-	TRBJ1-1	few	TGTGCCAGCAGCTTAGCGCTCTACACTGAAGCTTTCTTT	CASSLALYTEAFF
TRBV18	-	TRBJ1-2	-	TGTGCCAGCTCACCGAGCCGGGAGCCCGTGGGAGGCTACACCTTC	CASSPSREPVGGYTF
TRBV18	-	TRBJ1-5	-	TGTGCCAGCTCACCAGAAGGTCATCAGCCCCAGCATTTT	CASSPEGHQPQHF
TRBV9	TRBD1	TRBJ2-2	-	TGTGCCAGCAAGACAGGGGGCTCGGGCACCGGGGAGCTGTTTTTT	CASKTGGSGTGELFF
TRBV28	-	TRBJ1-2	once	TGTGCCAGCAGTATCCGGGACACTCGGAGGAATGGCTACACCTTC	CASSIRDTRRNGYTF
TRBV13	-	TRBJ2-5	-	TGTGCCAGCAGCTTAGCTAGTCAAGAGACCCAGTACTTC	CASSLASQETQYF
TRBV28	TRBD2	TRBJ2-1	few	TGTGCCAGCAGTACCTCCGGGACTAGCGGGGGGTGGAATGAGCAGTTCTTC	CASSTSGTSGGWNEQFF
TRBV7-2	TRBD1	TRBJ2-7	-	TGTGCCAGCAGCTCCCAGGGGGGGACAGGGGCCTACGAGCAGTACTTC	CASSSQGGTGAYEQYF
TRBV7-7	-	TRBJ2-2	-	TGTGCTAGCAGTACCGACAGGTTAACCGGGGAGCTGTTTTTT	CASSTDRLTGELFF
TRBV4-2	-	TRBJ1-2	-	TGTGCCAGCAGCCGGGACACTAACTATGGCTACACCTTC	CASSRDTNYGYTF
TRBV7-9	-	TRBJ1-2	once	TGTGCCAGCAGCTGGACGGGGGGGAATGGCTACACCTTC	CASSWTGGNGYTF
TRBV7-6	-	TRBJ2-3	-	TGTGCCAGCAGCCCCCATCTAGCAGATACGCAGTATTTT	CASSPHLADTQYF
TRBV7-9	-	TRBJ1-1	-	TGTGCCAGCAGCTGGGGGACGGCCAACACTGAAGCTTTCTTT	CASSWGTANTEAFF
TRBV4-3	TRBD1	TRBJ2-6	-	TGCGCCAGCAGCCACCCCACAGGGGAACCTGGGGCCAACGTCCTGACTTTC	CASSHPTGEPGANVLTF
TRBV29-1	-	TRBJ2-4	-	TGCAGCGTTGACTCGACAGACAAAAACATTCAGTACTTC	CSVDSTDKNIQYF
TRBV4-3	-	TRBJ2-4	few	TGCGCCAGCAGCCCAGATTGGACAGCCTCCCTAGCCAAAAACATTCAGTACTTC	CASSPDWTASLAKNIQYF
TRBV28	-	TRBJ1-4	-	TGTGCCAGCTCGAGGGGGGGTGGCGAAAAACTGTTTTTT	CASSRGGGEKLFF
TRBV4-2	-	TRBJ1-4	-	TGTGCCAGCAGTCGGGGCGGTAATGAAAAACTGTTTTTT	CASSRGGNEKLFF
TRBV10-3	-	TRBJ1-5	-	TGTGCCATCAGTGAAGGAAGCAATCAGCCCCAGCATTTT	CAISEGSNQPQHF
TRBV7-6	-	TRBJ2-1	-	TGTGCCAGCAGCCCTCCACGAGGGGTTAATGAGCAGTTCTTC	CASSPPRGVNEQFF
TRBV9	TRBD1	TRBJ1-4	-	TGTGCCAGCAGCGTGGGGACAGGGCGACCAACTAATGAAAAACTGTTTTTT	CASSVGTGRPTNEKLFF
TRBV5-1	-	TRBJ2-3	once	TGCGCCAGCAGCTACCGGGGGACAGACCCCACAGATACGCAGTATTTT	CASSYRGTDPTDTQYF
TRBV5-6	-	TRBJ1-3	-	TGTGCCAGCAGCTTACAGGATACCATATATTTT	CASSLQDTIYF
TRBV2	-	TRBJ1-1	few	TGTGCCAGCAGGGCTATACAGGGCATGAACACTGAAGCTTTCTTT	CASRAIQGMNTEAFF
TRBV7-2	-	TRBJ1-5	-	TGTGCCAGCAGCCCTTTGAAGAGAGGAGGTGGCAATCAGCCCCAGCATTTT	CASSPLKRGGGNQPQHF
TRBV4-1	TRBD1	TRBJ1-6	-	TGCGCCAGCAGCCAAGAAAGGGACAGTTCCTATAATTCACCCCTCCACTTT	CASSQERDSSYNSPLHF
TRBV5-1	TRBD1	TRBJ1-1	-	TGCGCCAGCAGCTCAGGGGGTTCGGGCACTGAAGCTTTCTTT	CASSSGGSGTEAFF
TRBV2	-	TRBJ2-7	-	TGTGCCAGCAGGTCCGGGACTCCAGCCTACGAGCAGTACTTC	CASRSGTPAYEQYF
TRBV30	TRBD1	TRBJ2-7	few	TGTGCCAGGGGACAGGGAGTGTACGAGCAGTACTTC	CARGQGVYEQYF
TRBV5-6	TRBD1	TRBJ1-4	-	TGTGCCAGCAGCTCCATTCAGGGGGCCTCAAATGAAAAACTGTTTTTT	CASSSIQGASNEKLFF
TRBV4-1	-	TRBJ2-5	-	TGCGCCAGCAGCCAAGACGGGGGATTCCTCCAAGAGACCCAGTACTTC	CASSQDGGFLQETQYF
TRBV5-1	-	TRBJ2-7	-	TGCGCCAGCAGCTTGACAGAGGCCAATTACGAGCAGTACTTC	CASSLTEANYEQYF
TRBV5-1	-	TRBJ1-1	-	TGCGCCAGCAGCTTCCGGAATGAGGGCAGGCGGAACACTGAAGCTTTCTTT	CASSFRNEGRRNTEAFF
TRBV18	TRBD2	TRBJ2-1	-	TGTGCCAGCTCACCAAACGGGGGGAATGAGCAGTTCTTC	CASSPNGGNEQFF
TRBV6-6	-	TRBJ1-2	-	TGTGCCAGCAGTTTTGACACCTTATATGGCTACACCTTC	CASSFDTLYGYTF
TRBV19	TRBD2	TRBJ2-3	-	TGTGCCAGTAGTGCAGCGGGAAGGGATACGCAGTATTTT	CASSAAGRDTQYF
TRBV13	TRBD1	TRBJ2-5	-	TGTGCCAGCAGCCCCTCGACAGGGTGGGGAGAGACCCAGTACTTC	CASSPSTGWGETQYF
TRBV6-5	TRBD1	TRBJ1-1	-	TGTGCCAGCAGCAGGGGGGACACTGAAGCTTTCTTT	CASSRGDTEAFF
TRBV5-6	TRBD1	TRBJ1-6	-	TGTGCCAGCAGCTTGGATCAAGGGGGCAGTTCACCCCTCCACTTT	CASSLDQGGSSPLHF
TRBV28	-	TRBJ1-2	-	TGTGCCAGCAGTCCTCGAGGGGGTGGCTACACCTTC	CASSPRGGGYTF
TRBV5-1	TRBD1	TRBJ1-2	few	TGCGCCAGCAGCTTAGGACAGGGGGCGAACTATGGCTACACCTTC	CASSLGQGANYGYTF
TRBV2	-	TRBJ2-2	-	TGTGCCAGCAGTCTTACTAGCGGGGAGCTGTTTTTT	CASSLTSGELFF
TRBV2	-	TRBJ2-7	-	TGTGCCAGCAGTGCCACCCTCTACGAGCAGTACTTC	CASSATLYEQYF
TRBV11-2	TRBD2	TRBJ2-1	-	TGTGCCAGCAGCGCCCGACTAGCGGGGGTTTACAATGAGCAGTTCTTC	CASSARLAGVYNEQFF